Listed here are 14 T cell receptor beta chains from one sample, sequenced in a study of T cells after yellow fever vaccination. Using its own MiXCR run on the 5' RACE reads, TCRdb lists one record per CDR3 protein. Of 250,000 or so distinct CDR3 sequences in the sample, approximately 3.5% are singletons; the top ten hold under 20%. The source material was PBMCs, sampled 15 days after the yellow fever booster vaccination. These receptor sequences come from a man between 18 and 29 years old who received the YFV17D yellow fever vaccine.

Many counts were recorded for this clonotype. CDR3 nucleotide sequence: TGCAGCGTTGTGTGGGGTGGGGGCTACGAGCAGTACTTC. Amino acids: CSVVWGGGYEQYF. The genes are TRBV29-1 and TRBJ2-7; D is tentatively TRBD1 or TRBD2 (5 bases each). Trimming took 4 bases from V and 3 from J, leaving 13 bases between them. The CDR3 is 13 residues long. In germline, CDR1 is SQVTM, CDR2 ANQGSEA.

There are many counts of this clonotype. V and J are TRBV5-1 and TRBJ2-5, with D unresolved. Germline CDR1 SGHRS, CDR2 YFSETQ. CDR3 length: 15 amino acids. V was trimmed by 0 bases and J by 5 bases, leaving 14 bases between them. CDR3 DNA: TGCGCCAGCAGCTTGGTCGACTCCGGGTGGGAGACCCAGTACTTC. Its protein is CASSLVDSGWETQYF.

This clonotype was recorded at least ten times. CDR3 nucleotides: TGCAGTGCTAGAGATCTAGCGGGGGGTACAGATACGCAGTATTTT. Protein sequence: CSARDLAGGTDTQYF. This chain connects TRBV20-1 to TRBJ2-3, with 11 bases matching TRBD2. Germline V CDR1 and CDR2: DFQATT, SNEGSKA (reference sequence). Trimming removed 0 bases from V and 3 bases from J; junction bases left unmatched: 2. The CDR3 covers 15 residues.

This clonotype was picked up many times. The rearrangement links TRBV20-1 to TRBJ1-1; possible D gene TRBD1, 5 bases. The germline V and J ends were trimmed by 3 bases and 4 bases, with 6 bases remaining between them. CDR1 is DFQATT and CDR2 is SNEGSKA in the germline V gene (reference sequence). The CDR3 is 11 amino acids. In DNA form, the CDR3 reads TGCAGTGCTAGGGGGGGCACTGAAGCTTTCTTT. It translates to CSARGGTEAFF.

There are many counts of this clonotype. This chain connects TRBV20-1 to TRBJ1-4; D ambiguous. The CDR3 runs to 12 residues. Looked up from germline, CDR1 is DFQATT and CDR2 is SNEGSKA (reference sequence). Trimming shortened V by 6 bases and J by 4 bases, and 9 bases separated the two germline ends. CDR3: CSARPNNEKLFF. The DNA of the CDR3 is TGCAGTGCCCGGCCTAATAATGAAAAACTGTTTTTT.

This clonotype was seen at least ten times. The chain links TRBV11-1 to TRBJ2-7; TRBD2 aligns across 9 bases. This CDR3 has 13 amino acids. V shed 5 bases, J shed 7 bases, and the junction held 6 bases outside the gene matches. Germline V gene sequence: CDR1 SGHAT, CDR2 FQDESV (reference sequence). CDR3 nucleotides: TGTGCCAGCAGCCTTGGGAGCGGGGGGGAGCAGTACGTC. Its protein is CASSLGSGGEQYV.

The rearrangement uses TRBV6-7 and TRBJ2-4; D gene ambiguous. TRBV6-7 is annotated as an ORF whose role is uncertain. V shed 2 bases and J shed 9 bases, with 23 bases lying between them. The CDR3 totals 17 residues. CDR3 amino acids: CASSYGAISRLDGIQYF. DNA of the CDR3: TGTGCCAGCAGTTACGGCGCAATCAGTAGGCTCGACGGCATTCAGTACTTC.

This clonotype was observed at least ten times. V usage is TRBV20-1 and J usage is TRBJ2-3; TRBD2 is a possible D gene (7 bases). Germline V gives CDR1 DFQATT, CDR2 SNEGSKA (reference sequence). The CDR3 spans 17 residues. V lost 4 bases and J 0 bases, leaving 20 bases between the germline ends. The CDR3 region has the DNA TGCAGTGCTAAGCGGCGCGGAGGGGGGGCTAGCACAGATACGCAGTATTTT. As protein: CSAKRRGGGASTDTQYF.

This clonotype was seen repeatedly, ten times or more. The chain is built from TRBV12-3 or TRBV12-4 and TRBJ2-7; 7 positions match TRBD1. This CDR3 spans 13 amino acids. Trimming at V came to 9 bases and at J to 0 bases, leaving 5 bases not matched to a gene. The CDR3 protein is CASMGQPSYEQYF. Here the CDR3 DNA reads TGTGCCAGTATGGGACAGCCCTCCTACGAGCAGTACTTC.

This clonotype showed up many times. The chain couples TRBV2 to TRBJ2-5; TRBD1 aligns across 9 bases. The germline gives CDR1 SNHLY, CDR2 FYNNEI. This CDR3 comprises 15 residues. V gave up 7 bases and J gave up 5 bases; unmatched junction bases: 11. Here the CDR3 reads CASTNQGQGGETQYF. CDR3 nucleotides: TGTGCCAGCACAAACCAGGGACAGGGTGGCGAGACCCAGTACTTC.

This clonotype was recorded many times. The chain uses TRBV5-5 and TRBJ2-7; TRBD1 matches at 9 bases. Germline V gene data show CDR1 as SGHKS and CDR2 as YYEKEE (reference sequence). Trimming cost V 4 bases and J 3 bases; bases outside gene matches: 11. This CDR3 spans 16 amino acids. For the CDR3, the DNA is TGTGCCAGCAGCGCGGACAGGGGAGGGACCCACTACGAGCAGTACTTC. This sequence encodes CASSADRGGTHYEQYF.

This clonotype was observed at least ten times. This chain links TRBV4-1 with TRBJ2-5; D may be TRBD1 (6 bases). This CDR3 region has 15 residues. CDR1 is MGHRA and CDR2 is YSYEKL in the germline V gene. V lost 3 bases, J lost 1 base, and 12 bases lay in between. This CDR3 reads CASSHQTGPQETQYF. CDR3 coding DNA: TGCGCCAGCAGCCACCAAACAGGGCCCCAAGAGACCCAGTACTTC.

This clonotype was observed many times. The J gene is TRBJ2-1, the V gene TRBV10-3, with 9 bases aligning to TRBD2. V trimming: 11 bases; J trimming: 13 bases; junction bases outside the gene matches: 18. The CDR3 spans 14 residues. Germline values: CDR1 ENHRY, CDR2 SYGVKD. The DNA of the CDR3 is TGTGCCCTAAGTTCGGCGGGGGGGCCCGCCCCACAGTTCTTC. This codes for CALSSAGGPAPQFF.

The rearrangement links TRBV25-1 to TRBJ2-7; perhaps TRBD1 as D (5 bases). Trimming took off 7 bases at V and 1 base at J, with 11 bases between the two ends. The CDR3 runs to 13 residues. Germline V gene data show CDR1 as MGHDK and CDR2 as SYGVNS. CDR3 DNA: TGTGCCAGCACCGACAGAAATTCCTACGAGCAGTACTTC. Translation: CASTDRNSYEQYF.